These 2 T cell receptor beta chains were sequenced from one sample in a study of CD8 T cells in ankylosing spondylitis. TCRdb recomputed calls from the 5' RACE reads with MiXCR, one row per CDR3 protein. Of roughly 240,000 distinct CDR3 sequences listed, more than 25% are singletons. Source material: blood, either unsorted or a sorted T cell fraction (not recorded which). Receptors were obtained from a male donor with ankylosing spondylitis or in good health (not recorded which).

This clonotype was observed a few times. The V gene is TRBV15, the J gene TRBJ2-3, with TRBD2 as a possible D gene (5 bases). Trimming took 3 bases from V and 5 from J, leaving 18 bases between them. The germline CDR1 and CDR2 sequences are LNHNV and YYDKDF (reference sequence). The CDR3 loop spans 16 amino acids. CDR3 residues: CATSSPGGREKDTQYF. The DNA of the CDR3 is TGTGCCACCAGCAGCCCCGGAGGCAGAGAAAAAGATACGCAGTATTTT.

The chain employs TRBV7-7 and TRBJ2-5; D perhaps matches TRBD1 (6 bases). Trimming shortened V by 8 bases and J by 1 base, and 11 bases separated the two germline ends. The length of the CDR3 is 13 residues. Germline CDR1 reads SSHAT; CDR2 reads FNYEAQ (reference sequence). CDR3 sequence reads: CASQGQPQETQYF. The CDR3 region has the DNA TGTGCCAGCCAAGGACAGCCCCAAGAGACCCAGTACTTC.